This T cell receptor (beta chain) was sequenced during a study of blood T cell repertoires in COVID-19. The overall study: T cells, B-cell-depleted T cells, or PBMCs supplied cDNA or gDNA.

All enrollees were about 18 to 95 years old and from about 25 US areas. Recovered Cohort 3 donors showed two negative PCRs, clearance, or symptom resolution. Per germline, CDR1 SGHVS and CDR2 FQNEAQ. This CDR3 region has 14 residues. With 4 bases clipped from V and 8 bases from J, the junction kept 0 bases outside the gene matches. Authors' methods: Amplification of reference gene primers was used by the study to estimate nucleated cell counts. Only in-frame clones appear in the TCRdb table, and some are missing; sequencing was by immunoSEQ multiplex PCR. For V, J and clone size, that table is used; D and trimming come from the DNA. Here the sample spans approximately 330,000 clones, roughly 91% being singletons.

This TCR derives from a woman aged 25-40 years who had recovered from COVID-19. The chain employs TRBV7-8 and TRBJ2-6, with TRBD1 matching 12 bases. Sample: PBMCs or T cells enriched from blood (not recorded which). The CDR3 coding sequence is TGTGCCAGCAGCTGGGACAGGGGGCCCAACGTCCTGACTTTC. Amino acid sequence: CASSWDRGPNVLTF.